The 2 T cell receptor beta chains reported below all come from one sample, sequenced in a study of T cell responses to AZD1222 COVID-19 vaccine. Some clones are missing from TCRdb's copy, which holds only in-frame ones; the method was immunoSEQ multiplex PCR. This table holds 150,000 to 200,000 clones, 94% found once. The specimen was peripheral blood, collected on day 0 of AZD1222 vaccination. The receptors were gathered from an adult in good health.

This sequence joins TRBV6-5 and TRBJ2-5; a weak D match, TRBD1 (6 bases). This CDR3 contains 11 residues. Trimming removed 7 bases at V and 5 bases at J, with 8 bases between. Germline CDR1 reads MNHEY; CDR2 reads SVGAGI. CDR3 protein: CASTTGETQYF. The CDR3 nucleotides read TGTGCCAGCACTACAGGGGAGACCCAGTACTTC.

This chain connects TRBV4-2 to TRBJ1-5, with D possibly matching TRBD1 (5 bases). The CDR3 sequence is 15 residues long. Trimming shortened V by 0 bases and J by 7 bases, and 13 bases separated the two germline ends. The germline V gene encodes CDR1 LGHNA and CDR2 YNFKEQ. The CDR3 spells CASSQEAGVGQPQHF. Here the CDR3 DNA reads TGTGCCAGCAGCCAAGAAGCGGGGGTGGGGCAGCCCCAGCATTTT.